Following are 30 T cell receptor beta chains from one sample sequenced in a study of regulatory T cells in long-lasting Graves disease (dated by TCRdb to the early 2020s). The time point label on this specimen signifies: newly diagnosed GD, antithyroid drugs for less than 3 months. For both TCR sequencing and RNA sequencing, RNA was extracted from PBMCs using TRIzol. The library was generated by multiplex PCR. For sequencing, an Illumina HiSeq 4000 was employed. iRepertoire HTBI primers and Arm-PCR amplification of CDR3 regions were used to construct TCR beta libraries. The public reads were quality trimmed at Q25 with fastp and then assembled into clones with MiXCR by TCRdb, keeping productive beta chains. Rows with one shared CDR3 protein collapse into an entry with the most common genes and DNA. For this sample the table gives some 400,000 distinct CDR3 sequences, of which approximately 15% were detected only once. Clones ranked in the top ten supply around 17% of the sample.

The sample also formed part of further work on T cells in Graves' hyperthyroidism and ophthalmopathy.

Source: peripheral blood mononuclear cells (PBMCs), taken at new diagnosis, from a patient treated with antithyroid drugs. These receptors were taken from a woman aged 25 to 45 with Graves disease. Donor details come from another sample of the same person, matched by shared clones.

This clonotype came up many times. The chain has TRBV7-3 and TRBJ2-5, with TRBD2 as a possible D gene (5 bases). The V end lost 1 base, the J end lost 5 bases, and 11 bases lay between the germline ends. Germline assignment: CDR1 SGHTA and CDR2 FQGTGA. The CDR3 covers 14 residues. The CDR3 loop is CASSLSGFEETQYF. CDR3 DNA: TGTGCCAGCAGCTTAAGCGGGTTTGAGGAGACCCAGTACTTC.

At least ten counts were recorded for this clonotype. The chain links TRBV20-1 to TRBJ2-7, with 8 positions matching TRBD2. The CDR3 contains 15 residues. V dropped 3 bases and J dropped 0; count of bases not matched to a gene: 7. CDR1 and CDR2 from the germline V gene are DFQATT and SNEGSKA (reference sequence). The CDR3 sequence: CSARALAVSSYEQYF. Written as DNA, the CDR3 is TGCAGTGCTAGGGCACTAGCGGTTAGCTCCTACGAGCAGTACTTC.

There are many counts of this clonotype. The chain combines TRBV2 with TRBJ2-3; 10 bases align to TRBD1. Germline V gene lookup returns CDR1 SNHLY and CDR2 FYNNEI. CDR3 length: 15 residues. J gave up 3 bases and V 7 bases, and 7 bases lay outside the gene matches. The CDR3 is CASIWGQGFTDTQYF. CDR3 nucleotide sequence: TGTGCCAGCATTTGGGGACAGGGGTTTACAGATACGCAGTATTTT.

The V and J genes are TRBV24-1 and TRBJ1-5; 9 positions match TRBD1. Germline values: CDR1 KGHDR, CDR2 SFDVKD. This CDR3 region has 15 residues. Trimming at V came to 3 bases and at J to 6 bases, leaving 5 bases not matched to a gene. CDR3 protein: CATSDRTGAGQPQHF. The DNA of the CDR3 is TGTGCCACCAGTGATCGGACAGGGGCGGGTCAGCCCCAGCATTTT.

This clonotype was counted at least ten times. V usage is TRBV27 and J usage is TRBJ1-5; D unresolved. V was pared by 2 bases and J by 9 bases, with 20 bases between. The CDR3 is made up of 16 amino acids. The germline gives CDR1 MNHEY, CDR2 SMNVEV (reference sequence). The CDR3 region has the DNA TGTGCCAGCAGTTTAATGGGAACCGCTCAGATCACGCCCCAGCATTTT. Protein sequence: CASSLMGTAQITPQHF.

Regarding this clonotype: One end of the junction does not line up with germline, which may come from a read error. V usage is TRBV27 and J usage is TRBJ2-1, with 9 bases fitting TRBD2. The CDR3 length is 15 residues. CDR1 and CDR2 from the germline V gene are MNHEY and SMNVEV (reference sequence). This chain's CDR3 is CAGSLSKREDNEQFF. CDR3 DNA: TGTGCCGGCAGTTTATCGAAGCGGGAGGACAATGAGCAGTTCTTC.

J is TRBJ2-1 and V is TRBV29-1, with 9 bases matching TRBD2. Germline CDR1 SQVTM, CDR2 ANQGSEA. The CDR3 consists of 14 residues. With 8 bases clipped from V and 7 bases from J, the junction kept 12 bases outside the gene matches. The CDR3 protein is CSLGRLAGRNEQFF. The CDR3 nucleotides read TGCAGCCTTGGGAGGCTAGCGGGAAGGAATGAGCAGTTCTTC.

Ten or more counts support this clonotype. The rearrangement uses TRBV11-2 and TRBJ1-1; D not certain. Trimming shortened V by 1 base and J by 3 bases, and 12 bases separated the two germline ends. Germline lookup yields CDR1 SGHAT and CDR2 FQNNGV. The CDR3 consists of 15 residues. This chain's CDR3 is CASSLGWERDTEAFF. The CDR3 nucleotides read TGTGCCAGCAGCTTAGGGTGGGAAAGGGACACTGAAGCTTTCTTT. Supplemented by reference TRBV11-2 and TRBJ1-1, the full variable domain reads EAGVAQSPRYKIIEKRQSVAFWCNPISGHATLYWYQQILGQGPKLLIQFQNNGVVDDSQLPKDRFSAERLKGVDSTLKIQPAKLEDSAVYLCASSLGWERDTEAFFGQGTRLTVV.

The chain joins TRBV9 to TRBJ2-1, with D uncertain. The CDR3 runs to 11 residues. Between the trimmed V and J ends, which lost 3 bases and 9 bases, there was a span of 7 bases. The germline V gene encodes CDR1 SGDLS and CDR2 YYNGEE. The CDR3 sequence: CASSGELEQFF. CDR3 coding DNA: TGTGCCAGCAGCGGAGAACTTGAGCAGTTCTTC.

This clonotype showed up just a few times. The chain combines TRBV28 with TRBJ2-7; D is undetermined. V was pared by 3 bases and J by 5 bases, with 8 bases between. CDR1 is MDHEN and CDR2 is SYDVKM in the germline V gene. This CDR3 has 12 residues. CDR3 loop: CASSLVFHEQYF. CDR3 DNA: TGTGCCAGCAGTTTGGTGTTCCACGAGCAGTACTTC.

About this clonotype: A much larger clone lies one base from this, so it may be a read error. V is TRBV27 and J is TRBJ2-1, with 10 nucleotides matching TRBD2. The end of the DNA is better explained by TRBJ2-3, so the J call may be wrong. The CDR3 consists of 17 residues. Germline CDR1 is MNHEY and CDR2 is SMNVEV (reference sequence). For the CDR3, the DNA is TGTGCCAGCAGTTTCGGCAGCGGGGGGGCCGGGGGAGATACGCAGTATTTT. It encodes CASSFGSGGAGGDTQYF.

Turning to this clonotype: This may stem from a read error, because a much larger clone lies one nucleotide away. The chain recombines TRBV9 with TRBJ1-3; D not resolved. This CDR3 comprises 13 residues. Per the germline V gene, CDR1 is SGDLS and CDR2 is YYNGEE. This CDR3 is CASSEKAGNNIYF. The CDR3 DNA reads as TGTGCCAGCAGCGAGAAGGCTGGAAACAACATATATTTT.

This chain joins TRBV10-1 and TRBJ2-2, with 7 bases identical to TRBD1. The CDR3 is made up of 17 amino acids. Germline lookup yields CDR1 WNHNN and CDR2 SYGVQD (reference sequence). V trimming: 0 bases; J trimming: 0 bases; junction bases outside the gene matches: 4. As DNA, the CDR3 is TGCGCCAGCAGTGAGTCGAGGGGGCATGCGAACACCGGGGAGCTGTTTTTT. Its protein is CASSESRGHANTGELFF.

The genes are TRBV5-1 and TRBJ2-2, with unresolved D. The length of the CDR3 is 16 residues. CDR1 and CDR2 (germline): SGHRS, YFSETQ. Trimming shortened V by 0 bases and J by 6 bases, and 15 bases separated the two germline ends. For the CDR3, the DNA is TGCGCCAGCAGCTTGGAAGTATCCCCACACTCCGGGGAGCTGTTTTTT. This gives the protein CASSLEVSPHSGELFF.

This clonotype was observed at least ten times. The chain recombines TRBV28 with TRBJ2-3, with D perhaps matching TRBD1 (6 bases). Between the trimmed V and J ends, which lost 6 bases and 0 bases, there was a span of 16 bases. Germline V lookup: CDR1 MDHEN, CDR2 SYDVKM. There are 16 residues in the CDR3. CDR3 protein: CASSTEEDRSTDTQYF. CDR3 nucleotides: TGTGCCAGCAGCACTGAGGAGGACAGAAGCACAGATACGCAGTATTTT.

This sequence joins TRBV5-5 and TRBJ2-1, with 8 bases that match TRBD2. CDR3 size: 13 residues. Germline CDR1 is SGHKS and CDR2 is YYEKEE (reference sequence). This chain's CDR3 is CATGGGPNNEQFF. Written as DNA, the CDR3 is TGTGCTACTGGCGGGGGGCCCAACAATGAGCAGTTCTTC.

This clonotype appeared once. The rearrangement joins TRBV12-3 or TRBV12-4 to TRBJ2-3, with no clear D. V was clipped by 7 bases and J by 0 bases, with 11 bases between them. The CDR3 totals 14 residues. This CDR3 is CASTPVLSTDTQYF. The DNA for the CDR3 is TGTGCCAGCACCCCCGTCTTGAGCACAGATACGCAGTATTTT.

This clonotype was recorded at least ten times. V usage is TRBV11-3 and J usage is TRBJ2-5; weak D call: TRBD1 (6 bases). In germline, CDR1 is SGHNT, CDR2 YENEEA. V lost 1 base, J lost 2 bases, and 14 bases lay in between. The CDR3 has 16 residues. CDR3 sequence: CASSLGSGQYQETQYF. The CDR3 nucleotides are TGTGCCAGCAGCTTAGGTTCTGGACAGTATCAAGAGACCCAGTACTTC.

V and J are TRBV24-1 and TRBJ2-2; D not certain. V was trimmed by 6 bases and J by 7 bases, leaving 8 bases between them. This CDR3 has 12 amino acids. In germline, CDR1 is KGHDR, CDR2 SFDVKD. In DNA form, the CDR3 reads TGTGCCACCAGTTTAGAAGGCGGGGAGCTGTTTTTT. It is translated as CATSLEGGELFF.

There are many counts of this clonotype. The V and J genes are TRBV5-8 and TRBJ2-5; 11 bases align to TRBD2. The V and J ends lost 4 bases and 2 bases, in that order; junction bases with no gene match: 4. Germline CDR1 is SGHTS and CDR2 is YDEGEE. CDR3 length: 15 amino acids. The CDR3 DNA reads as TGTGCCAGCAGCCTCGGGACTAGCGGACAAGAGACCCAGTACTTC. This sequence encodes CASSLGTSGQETQYF.

Turning to this clonotype: This may arise from a read error, as a much more abundant clone is one base away. The chain employs TRBV5-1 and TRBJ2-1; D is possibly TRBD2 (6 bases). This CDR3 spans 14 amino acids. Looked up from germline, CDR1 is SGHRS and CDR2 is YFSETQ. The CDR3 reads CASSFGTFYNEQFF. Written as DNA, the CDR3 is TGTGCCAGCAGCTTCGGGACTTTCTACAATGAGCAGTTCTTC.

This clonotype was counted a few times. The chain uses TRBV7-9 and TRBJ2-6, with D perhaps being TRBD1 or TRBD2 (6 bases each). This CDR3 spans 17 amino acids. Germline-derived CDR1 and CDR2 are SEHNR and FQNEAQ (reference sequence). The ends were cut back, 3 bases at V and 0 bases at J, with 12 bases in the middle. CDR3 nucleotides: TGTGCCAGCAGCTTTACGGGGGCGCCCTCTGGGGCCAACGTCCTGACTTTC. Amino acids: CASSFTGAPSGANVLTF.

This clonotype was seen a handful of times. The chain couples TRBV5-1 to TRBJ2-7; 13 bases line up with TRBD2. This CDR3 has 19 amino acids. Germline assignment: CDR1 SGHRS and CDR2 YFSETQ. Trimming at V came to 4 bases and at J to 7 bases, leaving 20 bases not matched to a gene. The CDR3 sequence: CASSPSGTSGTLRSGEQYF. In DNA, the CDR3 is TGCGCCAGCAGCCCTTCCGGGACTAGCGGGACACTACGGTCGGGAGAGCAGTACTTC.

V usage is TRBV19 and J usage is TRBJ1-6, with a possible D match to TRBD1 (5 bases). The V gene lost 7 bases and the J gene lost 13 bases, with 11 bases spanning the gap. Per the germline V gene, CDR1 is LNHDA and CDR2 is SQIVND (reference sequence). This CDR3 spans 11 amino acids. The CDR3, as DNA: TGTGCCAGTAACAGGAGCGGGCCCCTCCACTTT. Its translation: CASNRSGPLHF.

This clonotype has ten or more counts. The CDR3 spells CASSDPTGLMETQYF. The CDR3 region has the DNA TGTGCCAGCAGCGACCCGACAGGGTTAATGGAGACCCAGTACTTC. This chain uses TRBV11-2 with TRBJ2-5, with 7 bases that match TRBD1. The CDR3 totals 15 residues. With 5 bases clipped from V and 5 bases from J, the junction kept 11 bases outside the gene matches. Germline V CDR1 and CDR2: SGHAT, FQNNGV.

The chain employs TRBV25-1 and TRBJ2-2; 8 positions match TRBD2. Germline loops: CDR1 MGHDK, CDR2 SYGVNS. This CDR3 is 15 amino acids long. V lost 4 bases and J lost 5; bases outside the gene matches: 6. The CDR3 here is CASSGRAGVTGELFF. The DNA of the CDR3 is TGTGCCAGCAGTGGGCGAGCGGGAGTAACCGGGGAGCTGTTTTTT. Combining the CDR3 with reference TRBV25-1 and TRBJ2-2 gives the whole variable domain EADIYQTPRYLVIGTGKKITLECSQTMGHDKMYWYQQDPGMELHLIHYSYGVNSTEKGDLSSESTVSRIRTEHFPLTLESARPSHTSQYLCASSGRAGVTGELFFGEGSRLTVL.

This clonotype was observed at least ten times. The genes are TRBV10-3 and TRBJ1-2, with unresolved D. V lost 0 bases and J 4 bases, leaving 9 bases between the germline ends. The germline V gene encodes CDR1 ENHRY and CDR2 SYGVKD. This CDR3 contains 14 residues. The CDR3 bases are TGTGCCATCAGTGAGTCGGTGGAAGGCTATGGCTACACCTTC. Its translation: CAISESVEGYGYTF.

This clonotype was recorded at least ten times. This CDR3 reads CASSLAGTVAKNIQYF. The CDR3 DNA reads TGTGCCAGCAGCTTAGCTGGGACAGTAGCCAAAAACATTCAGTACTTC. The V call is TRBV7-2, the J call TRBJ2-4; 7 positions agree with TRBD1. Germline V gene sequence: CDR1 SGHTA, CDR2 FQGNSA. V gave up 0 bases and J gave up 0 bases; unmatched junction bases: 2. CDR3 length: 16 amino acids.

This clonotype was observed at least ten times. The chain employs TRBV5-1 and TRBJ2-7; 13 bases line up with TRBD2. The ends lost 5 bases at V and 2 bases at J; junction bases unmatched: 4. CDR1 and CDR2 from the germline V gene are SGHRS and YFSETQ. CDR3 size: 15 residues. The CDR3 DNA is TGCGCCAGCAGATCTACTAGCGGGAGGGCCTACGAGCAGTACTTC. It yields the protein CASRSTSGRAYEQYF. The full variable domain, rest sourced from reference TRBV5-1 and TRBJ2-7, is KAGVTQTPRYLIKTRGQQVTLSCSPISGHRSVSWYQQTPGQGLQFLFEYFSETQRNKGNFPGRFSGRQFSNSRSEMNVSTLELGDSALYLCASRSTSGRAYEQYFGPGTRLTVT.

V gene TRBV19 combines with J gene TRBJ1-5, with D perhaps matching TRBD1 (6 bases). The CDR3 is 14 amino acids. The V and J ends lost 4 bases and 3 bases respectively, with 10 bases between them. CDR1 is LNHDA, CDR2 SQIVND, per germline (reference sequence). Here the CDR3 reads CASSSQGNNQPQHF. CDR3 bases: TGTGCCAGTAGTAGTCAGGGGAACAATCAGCCCCAGCATTTT.